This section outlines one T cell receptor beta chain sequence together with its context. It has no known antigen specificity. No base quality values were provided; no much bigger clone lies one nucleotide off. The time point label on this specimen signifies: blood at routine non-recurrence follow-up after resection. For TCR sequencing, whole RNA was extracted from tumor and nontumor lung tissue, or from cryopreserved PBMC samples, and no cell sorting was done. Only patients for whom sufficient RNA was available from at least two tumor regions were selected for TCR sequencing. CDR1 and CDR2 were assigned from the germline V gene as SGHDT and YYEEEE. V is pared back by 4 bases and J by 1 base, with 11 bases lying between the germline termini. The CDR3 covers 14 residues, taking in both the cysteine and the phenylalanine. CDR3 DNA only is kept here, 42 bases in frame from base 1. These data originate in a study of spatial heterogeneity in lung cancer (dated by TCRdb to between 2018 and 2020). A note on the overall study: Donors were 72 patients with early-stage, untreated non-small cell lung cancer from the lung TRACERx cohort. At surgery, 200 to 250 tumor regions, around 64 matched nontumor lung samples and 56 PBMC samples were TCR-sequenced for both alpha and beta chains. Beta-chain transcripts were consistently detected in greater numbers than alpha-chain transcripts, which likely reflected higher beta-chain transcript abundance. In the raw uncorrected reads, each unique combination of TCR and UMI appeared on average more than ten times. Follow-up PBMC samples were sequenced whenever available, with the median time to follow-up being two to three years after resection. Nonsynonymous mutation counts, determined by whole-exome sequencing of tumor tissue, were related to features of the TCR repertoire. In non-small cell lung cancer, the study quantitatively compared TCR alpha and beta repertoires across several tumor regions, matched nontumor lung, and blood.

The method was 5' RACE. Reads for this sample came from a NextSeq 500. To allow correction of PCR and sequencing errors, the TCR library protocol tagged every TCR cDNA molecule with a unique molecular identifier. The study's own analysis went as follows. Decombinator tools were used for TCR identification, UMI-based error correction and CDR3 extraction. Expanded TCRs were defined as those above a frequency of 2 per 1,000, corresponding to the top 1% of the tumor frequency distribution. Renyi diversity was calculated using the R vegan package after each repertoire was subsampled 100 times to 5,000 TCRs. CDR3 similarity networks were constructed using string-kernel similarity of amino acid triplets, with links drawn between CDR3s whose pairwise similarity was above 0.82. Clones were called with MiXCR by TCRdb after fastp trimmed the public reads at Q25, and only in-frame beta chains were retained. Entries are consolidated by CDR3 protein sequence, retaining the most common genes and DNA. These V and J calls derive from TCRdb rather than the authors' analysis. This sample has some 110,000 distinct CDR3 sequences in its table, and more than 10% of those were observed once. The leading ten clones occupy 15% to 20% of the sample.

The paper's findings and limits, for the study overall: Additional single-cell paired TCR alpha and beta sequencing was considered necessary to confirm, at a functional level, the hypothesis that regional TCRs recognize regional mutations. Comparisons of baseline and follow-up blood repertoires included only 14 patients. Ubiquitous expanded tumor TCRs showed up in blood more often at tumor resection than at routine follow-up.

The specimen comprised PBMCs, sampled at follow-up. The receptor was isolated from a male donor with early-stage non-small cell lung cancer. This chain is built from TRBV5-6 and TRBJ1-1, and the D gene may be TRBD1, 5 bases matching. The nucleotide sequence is TGTGCCAGCAGCCCCCCTGGGGCGAACACTGAAGCTTTCTTT. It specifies CASSPPGANTEAFF.